This is a list of T cell receptor beta chains from one sample in a study of blood T cell repertoires in COVID-19. Data came from immunoSEQ multiplex PCR; TCRdb stores just in-frame clones and leaves some out. The sample has roughly 80,000 clones; roughly 80% are singletons. The sequenced sample consisted of peripheral blood. The receptor source for this set is a human donor in a cohort sampled during active COVID-19. Both conserved end residues are part of each CDR3.

TRBV6-4 | CASSRTGNTEAFF
TRBV7-8 | CASSRPGLQFF
TRBV7-3 | CASSNSQGARGETQYF
TRBV7-9 | CASSLFGGEDTTNEQYF
TRBV4-2 | CASSPWTDNEQFF
TRBV15 | CATSTDRDPLLYEQYF
TRBV18 | CASSPPSVVKTQYF
TRBV9 | CASSRGRDTQYF
TRBV5-1 | CASSHMTENTEAFF
TRBV9 | CASSVAAGGTEAFF
TRBV4-1 | CASSPPGRGGDEQFF
TRBV7-9 | CASSSRPSGGQREKLFF
TRBV9 | CASRPTGTYNEQFF
TRBV11-2 | CASSLSTVTYEQYF
TRBV2 | CASSALGQGDSPLHF
TRBV5-4 | CASSLGLNTEAFF
TRBV5-1 | CASSPLGSWPQHF
TRBV6-4 | CASSATDRGNPGELFF
TRBV4-1 | CASSQDNRVRGHQPQHF
TRBV29-1 | CSGTVYNEQFF
TRBV5-5 | CASSLRGTINSPLHF
TRBV19 | CASRGTGDRTSTDTQYF
TRBV10-2 | CASSGKPGQWGTDTQYF
TRBV5-4 | CASSSTLAGRYYNEQFF
TRBV10-3 | CAISGERTGELFF
TRBV19 | CASSPHRGYTKEIYGYTF
TRBV21-1 | CASSPSTGFALGNSPLHF
TRBV3-1/TRBV3-2 | CASSHPHQPLHF
TRBV19 | CASIPRTGRYGYTF
TRBV4-1 | CASSPPEQGGGKLFF
TRBV19 | CASSPLQDQPQHF
TRBV6-5 | CASREDRDTDTQYF
TRBV5-1 | CASSLGLAGGTETQYF
TRBV2 | CASSRQGQSYEQYF
TRBV3-1/TRBV3-2 | CASSQVLGSGDGYTF
TRBV2 | CASRTGTSGNTIYF
TRBV6-5 | CASTVQEQYF
TRBV4-1 | CASSQPGQGFGIQYF
TRBV5-6 | CASSFRGSYEQYF
TRBV5-6 | CASSFSGQLNQPQHF
TRBV4-2 | CASSQDLGHSYNEQFF
TRBV5-1 | CASRSSTGVVEKLFF
TRBV5-4 | CASSPGGTSQNTGELFF
TRBV21-1 | CASSETGSTNYGYTF
TRBV7-3 | CASSRGDTANTGELFF
TRBV5-1 | CASSHGQGTAETQYF
TRBV5-5 | CASSSLRDYGYTF
TRBV7-9 | CASSFTGTANEKLFF
TRBV4-1 | CASSQDGASGGYTGELFF
TRBV18 | CASSLGAGGQETQYF
TRBV28 | CASTHGQSPGGTQYF
TRBV21-1 | CASSKAREETQYF
TRBV7-8 | CASSLAVTDSNQPQHF